This T cell receptor beta chain was obtained from a study of T cell repertoires in cytomegalovirus infection. At the level of the study: Matching HLA type and CMV infection were both indicated by public TCR beta signatures.

TCRdb re-called the reads with MiXCR, one entry per CDR3 protein. The sample carries 140,000 to 150,000 distinct CDR3 sequences, approximately 30% recorded once. In germline, CDR1 is SNHLY, CDR2 FYNNEI. The CDR3 sequence is 15 residues long. J lost 5 bases, V lost 6 bases, and 8 bases had no gene match. Turning to this clonotype: Its matching antigen is unknown.

This TCR came from a human donor in good health (CMV status not recorded). Some clones in this sample may be carry-over from other donors' samples. The input for sequencing was CD8+ T cells from cultured PBMCs, taken from culture after CMV antigen stimulation. The chain couples TRBV2 to TRBJ2-5; TRBD2 matches 11 bases. The CDR3 protein is CASRGRTSGRETQYF. CDR3 sequence (DNA): TGTGCCAGCAGGGGAAGGACTAGCGGGCGGGAGACCCAGTACTTC.